This TCR beta chain was sequenced for a study of blood T cell repertoires in COVID-19. In the study overall: Researchers got acute and convalescent COVID-19 samples from the United States, Italy and Spain. Nucleic acid was either cDNA or gDNA, and it came from T cells, B-cell-depleted T cells, or PBMCs.

Authors' analysis steps: Reference gene primers were amplified, and this amplification served to estimate nucleated cell counts. Sequencing used immunoSEQ multiplex PCR; TCRdb keeps in-frame clones, though not all of them. From that table come the V and J calls and clone size; the DNA was used to work out D and trimming. The sample carries a few hundred thousand clones, 90% recorded once. Seattle patients were enrolled while actively infected and followed longitudinally. The TCR sequence derives from a woman in her sixties with COVID-19, enrolled during active disease. Sequenced material: peripheral blood.

The DNA of the CDR3 is TGTGCCAGCTCACTAGGGACAGGGGGTGTTGAGCAGTTCTTC. Its translation: CASSLGTGGVEQFF. J is TRBJ2-1 and V is TRBV18; 11 bases match TRBD1. The trim removed 4 bases at V and 9 bases at J, leaving 5 bases unmatched. This CDR3 contains 14 residues. CDR1 is KGHSH, CDR2 LQKENI, per germline.